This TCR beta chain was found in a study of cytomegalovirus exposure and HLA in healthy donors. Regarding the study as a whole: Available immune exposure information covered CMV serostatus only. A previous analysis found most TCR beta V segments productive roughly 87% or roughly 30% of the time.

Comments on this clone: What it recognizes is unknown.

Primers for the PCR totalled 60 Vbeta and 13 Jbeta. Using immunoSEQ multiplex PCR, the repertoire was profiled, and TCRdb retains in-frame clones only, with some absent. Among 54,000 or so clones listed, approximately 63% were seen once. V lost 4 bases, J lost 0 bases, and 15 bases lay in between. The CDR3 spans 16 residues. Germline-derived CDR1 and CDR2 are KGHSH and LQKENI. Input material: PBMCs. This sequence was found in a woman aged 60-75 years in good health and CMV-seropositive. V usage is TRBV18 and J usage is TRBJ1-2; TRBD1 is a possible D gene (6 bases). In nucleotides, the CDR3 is TGTGCCAGCTCACTCACCCAGGACAGCACTAACTATGGCTACACCTTC. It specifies CASSLTQDSTNYGYTF.